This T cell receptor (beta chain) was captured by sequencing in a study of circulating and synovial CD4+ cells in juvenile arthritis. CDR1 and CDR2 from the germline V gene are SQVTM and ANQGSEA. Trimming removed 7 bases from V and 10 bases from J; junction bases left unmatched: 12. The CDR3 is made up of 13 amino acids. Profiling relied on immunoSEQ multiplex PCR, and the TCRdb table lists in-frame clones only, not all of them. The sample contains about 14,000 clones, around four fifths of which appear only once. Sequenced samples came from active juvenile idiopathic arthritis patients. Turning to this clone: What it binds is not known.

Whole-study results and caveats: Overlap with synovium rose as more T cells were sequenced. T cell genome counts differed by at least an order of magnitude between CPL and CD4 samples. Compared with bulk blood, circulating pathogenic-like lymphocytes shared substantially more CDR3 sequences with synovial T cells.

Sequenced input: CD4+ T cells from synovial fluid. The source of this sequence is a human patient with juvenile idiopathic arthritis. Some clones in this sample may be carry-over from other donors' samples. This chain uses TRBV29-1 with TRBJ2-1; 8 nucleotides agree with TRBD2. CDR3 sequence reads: CSALSGAGGEQFF. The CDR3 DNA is TGCAGCGCCCTTAGCGGGGCAGGAGGAGAGCAGTTCTTC.